The 29 T cell receptor beta chains reported below all come from one sample, sequenced in a study of T cells in Graves' hyperthyroidism and ophthalmopathy. Amplification of TCR beta CDR3 regions used RNA as the template. HTBI primers were the set used in a first-round RT-PCR of the TCR CDR3. TCRdb processed the multiplex PCR reads anew with MiXCR; each CDR3 protein has one entry. The sample holds roughly 200,000 distinct CDR3 sequences; 15% to 20% are singletons and the top ten take about 45%. Sequencing used blood. The receptor set was obtained from a man aged 35 to 55 with Graves' hyperthyroidism.

This clonotype was detected ten times or more. The chain couples TRBV4-2 to TRBJ1-1, with D unclear. Trimming stripped 0 bases from V and 1 base from J, with 6 bases between. Germline V gene lookup returns CDR1 LGHNA and CDR2 YNFKEQ. The CDR3 runs 14 residues. CDR3 DNA sequence: TGTGCCAGCAGCCAAGATGCTGAGAACACTGAAGCTTTCTTT. Encoded protein: CASSQDAENTEAFF.

This clonotype was seen more than once but under ten times. One end of the junction does not line up with germline, which may come from a read error. The genes are TRBV10-3 and TRBJ2-6; TRBD2 might be the D (6 bases). Germline CDR1 is ENHRY and CDR2 is SYGVKD. The CDR3 spans 14 residues. In DNA form, the CDR3 reads TGTGCCATCAACCAGGGAGGTGGGGCCAACGCCCTGACTTTC. This codes for CAINQGGGANALTF.

This clonotype was counted ten times or more. The chain carries TRBV7-2 and TRBJ2-5; the D call may be TRBD1 or TRBD2 (5 bases each). The CDR3 is 16 amino acids. Germline V CDR1 and CDR2: SGHTA, FQGNSA. V lost 1 base to trimming and J lost 4 bases, with 16 bases between them. The CDR3 region is CASSLVRGQGGETQYF. The CDR3 DNA is TGTGCCAGCAGCTTAGTCAGAGGGCAGGGCGGAGAGACCCAGTACTTC.

As regards this clonotype: Being one base from a much bigger clone, this may be a read error. The chain carries TRBV7-9 and TRBJ1-4; 7 nucleotides line up with TRBD1. The CDR3 totals 12 residues. Germline V gene data show CDR1 as SEHNR and CDR2 as FQNEAQ (reference sequence). CDR3 sequence: CASSRDSEKLLF. CDR3 sequence (DNA): TGTGCCAGCAGCCGGGACAGTGAAAAACTGCTTTTT.

This clonotype was counted a few times. Without the conserved terminal phenylalanine or tryptophan, this CDR3 likely stems from a read error. The chain joins TRBV6-2 or TRBV6-3 to TRBJ1-1, with D possibly matching TRBD1 (6 bases). The V end was cut by 6 bases, the J end by 4 bases, with 12 bases between. Germline CDR1 is MNHEY and CDR2 is SVGEGT. The CDR3 covers 13 residues. The CDR3 region is CASSTLRGTEAFS. CDR3 coding DNA: TGTGCCAGCAGCACCCTCAGGGGCACTGAAGCTTTCTCT.

This clonotype was seen many times. The V and J genes are TRBV20-1 and TRBJ2-1; 12 nucleotides align to TRBD2. V gave up 3 bases and J gave up 2 bases; unmatched junction bases: 5. Germline CDR1 is DFQATT and CDR2 is SNEGSKA (reference sequence). This CDR3 has 16 residues. DNA of the CDR3: TGCAGTGCTAGTCCTAGCGGGGGGGCCGCCTACAATGAGCAGTTCTTC. Its translation is CSASPSGGAAYNEQFF.

This clonotype occurred many times. The chain recombines TRBV5-1 with TRBJ2-1; TRBD2 matches 8 bases. This CDR3 comprises 15 residues. The V gene's germline CDR1 is SGHRS and CDR2 YFSETQ. V trimming: 1 base; J trimming: 5 bases; junction bases outside the gene matches: 5. In DNA form, the CDR3 reads TGCGCCAGCAGCTTGAGGGCGGGGGGAGACAATGAGCAGTTCTTC. It is translated as CASSLRAGGDNEQFF.

This clonotype has a count of ten or more. The V gene is TRBV18, the J gene TRBJ2-1; no firm D call. The CDR3 is 17 residues long. Germline V gene lookup returns CDR1 KGHSH and CDR2 LQKENI. Trimming shortened V by 3 bases and J by 1 base, and 16 bases separated the two germline ends. CDR3 bases: TGTGCCAGCTCACCCCATCCCCTTGGGTCGTCCTACAATGAGCAGTTCTTC. Translating it yields CASSPHPLGSSYNEQFF.

The chain combines TRBV5-1 with TRBJ2-1; possibly TRBD2 for D (6 bases). Germline V gene sequence: CDR1 SGHRS, CDR2 YFSETQ. The V gene lost 0 bases and the J gene lost 3 bases, with 10 bases spanning the gap. The CDR3 contains 15 residues. The CDR3 DNA sequence: TGCGCCAGCAGCTTGGCCGGGGGTTTCTACAATGAGCAGTTCTTC. Its protein product is CASSLAGGFYNEQFF.

The chain links TRBV3-1 to TRBJ2-3, with D maybe TRBD2 (6 bases). From germline, CDR1 is LGHDT and CDR2 YNNKEL (reference sequence). The germline V and J ends were trimmed by 4 bases and 2 bases, with 13 bases remaining between them. The CDR3 runs 15 residues. The CDR3 spells CASSPLATDTDTQYF. CDR3 sequence (DNA): TGTGCCAGCAGCCCGCTAGCGACTGACACAGATACGCAGTATTTT.

The sample holds many counts of this clonotype. The chain recombines TRBV10-3 with TRBJ1-2; TRBD1 matches 11 bases. The CDR3 runs 13 residues. Germline V gene lookup returns CDR1 ENHRY and CDR2 SYGVKD. Losses at the gene ends were 6 bases for V and 6 bases for J; bases not matched to a gene: 3. CDR3 amino acids: CAISPDRGHGYTF. The CDR3, as DNA: TGTGCCATCAGCCCGGACAGGGGGCATGGCTACACCTTC.

As regards this clonotype: Since a much larger clone is just one base distant, this may be a read error. The V call is TRBV20-1, the J call TRBJ2-2; D unclear. The CDR3 runs to 13 residues. Germline V gene lookup returns CDR1 DFQATT and CDR2 SNEGSKA (reference sequence). Trimming shortened V by 0 bases and J by 10 bases, and 12 bases separated the two germline ends. CDR3 sequence reads: CSARDYRHEELFF. CDR3 nucleotides: TGCAGTGCTAGAGATTATCGTCACGAGGAGCTGTTTTTT.

Many counts were recorded for this clonotype. The chain couples TRBV7-2 to TRBJ1-1; D remains ambiguous. CDR3 size: 14 residues. Germline V gene lookup returns CDR1 SGHTA and CDR2 FQGNSA. Trimming cost V 2 bases and J 5 bases, with 12 bases left between them. For the CDR3, the DNA is TGTGCCAGCAGCTTATATTTGGGCGCTACTGAAGCTTTCTTT. Amino acid sequence: CASSLYLGATEAFF. The full variable domain, its missing parts supplied by reference TRBV7-2 and TRBJ1-1, is GAGVSQSPSNKVTEKGKDVELRCDPISGHTALYWYRQSLGQGLEFLIYFQGNSAPDKSGLPSDRFSAERTGGSVSTLTIQRTQQEDSAVYLCASSLYLGATEAFFGQGTRLTVV.

This clonotype was seen repeatedly, ten times or more. The chain uses TRBV2 and TRBJ2-7; either TRBD1 or TRBD2 may supply D (6 bases each). CDR3 length: 14 amino acids. Germline CDR1 and CDR2: SNHLY and FYNNEI. With 4 bases removed from V and 4 bases from J, the gap between germline ends came to 14 bases. Here the CDR3 DNA reads TGTGCCAGCAGTGTCTTAGGGGGAGGATACGAGCAGTACTTC. Encoded protein: CASSVLGGGYEQYF. The full variable domain, rest sourced from reference TRBV2 and TRBJ2-7, is EPEVTQTPSHQVTQMGQEVILRCVPISNHLYFYWYRQILGQKVEFLVSFYNNEISEKSEIFDDQFSVERPDGSNFTLKIRSTKLEDSAMYFCASSVLGGGYEQYFGPGTRLTVT.

In DNA, the CDR3 is TGTGCCAGCCGTCCCCAAGCCTCTGGAAACACCATATATTTT. It encodes CASRPQASGNTIYF. The rearrangement joins TRBV27 to TRBJ1-3; D is ambiguous. Trimming took off 8 bases at V and 0 bases at J, with 11 bases between the two ends. CDR3 length: 14 residues. Germline lookup yields CDR1 MNHEY and CDR2 SMNVEV (reference sequence).

This clonotype has ten or more counts. This chain joins TRBV4-2 and TRBJ2-1; D not resolved. The V gene lost 3 bases and the J gene lost 0 bases, with 9 bases spanning the gap. Looked up from germline, CDR1 is LGHNA and CDR2 is YNFKEQ. CDR3 length equals 15 residues. The CDR3 DNA sequence: TGTGCCAGCAGCCAGCCAGGTAACTCCTACAATGAGCAGTTCTTC. Its protein is CASSQPGNSYNEQFF.

V and J are TRBV14 and TRBJ1-2; D may be TRBD1 (5 bases). This CDR3 is 20 amino acids long. The V end was cut by 4 bases, the J end by 4 bases, with 31 bases between. Germline V lookup: CDR1 SGHDN, CDR2 FVKESK. CDR3 bases: TGTGCCAGCAGCCGTGCTTCAAACAGGTCCGGGAAATGGTATGGCTATGGCTACACCTTC. This gives the protein CASSRASNRSGKWYGYGYTF.

The rearrangement uses TRBV5-4 and TRBJ2-1; a possible D gene is TRBD1 (6 bases). The CDR3 runs to 14 residues. The germline V gene has CDR1 SGHNT and CDR2 YYREEE (reference sequence). The ends were cut back, 4 bases at V and 9 bases at J, with 17 bases in the middle. The CDR3, as DNA: TGTGCCAGCAGCCCGATGGACAGCTCGCGTGAGCAGTTCTTC. Translated, it gives CASSPMDSSREQFF.

This clonotype was recorded many times. The chain carries TRBV11-2 and TRBJ1-6; possibly TRBD1 for D (5 bases). This CDR3 spans 14 amino acids. The germline V gene encodes CDR1 SGHAT and CDR2 FQNNGV. V lost 1 base, J lost 7 bases, and 8 bases lay in between. The CDR3 region has the DNA TGTGCCAGCAGCTTAGCAGGGAAGAATTCACCCCTCCACTTT. This encodes CASSLAGKNSPLHF.

In this sample, this clonotype turned up a few times. The chain is built from TRBV6-4 and TRBJ1-2, with 8 bases aligning to TRBD1. The CDR3 covers 16 residues. Trimming cost V 5 bases and J 4 bases; bases outside gene matches: 12. The germline V gene encodes CDR1 MRHNA and CDR2 SNTAGT. The CDR3 is CASSPQGALGTYGYTF. The CDR3 DNA is TGTGCCAGCAGTCCGCAGGGGGCCCTTGGTACCTATGGCTACACCTTC.

This sequence joins TRBV3-1 and TRBJ1-6; D is ambiguous. V was pared by 1 base and J by 4 bases, with 14 bases between. CDR1 and CDR2 (germline): LGHDT, YNNKEL (reference sequence). The CDR3 has 17 residues. CDR3 amino acids: CASSQVHTAAYNSPLHF. The CDR3 bases are TGTGCCAGCAGCCAAGTGCATACGGCAGCTTATAATTCACCCCTCCACTTT.

This clonotype has a count of ten or more. The chain uses TRBV5-6 and TRBJ1-1, with a weak D call TRBD1 (6 bases). Trimming shortened V by 0 bases and J by 5 bases, and 11 bases separated the two germline ends. CDR3 length equals 14 residues. Germline CDR1 SGHDT, CDR2 YYEEEE. For the CDR3, the DNA is TGTGCCAGCAGCTTGGGAGGGGGTTGGACTGAAGCTTTCTTT. It encodes CASSLGGGWTEAFF.

This clonotype was seen a handful of times. The V gene is TRBV5-1, the J gene TRBJ2-5; D is tentatively TRBD1 or TRBD2 (5 bases each). The CDR3 is 14 amino acids. Germline V gene sequence: CDR1 SGHRS, CDR2 YFSETQ. Trimming removed 3 bases from V and 5 bases from J, with 14 bases in between. For the CDR3, the DNA is TGCGCCAGCAGCTCCGGGACGTCATTGGAGACCCAGTACTTC. This translates into CASSSGTSLETQYF.

This clonotype has a count of ten or more. J is TRBJ1-5 and V is TRBV2, with no clear D. Germline V gene sequence: CDR1 SNHLY, CDR2 FYNNEI. There are 13 residues in the CDR3. Deletions cut 8 bases from V and 2 bases from J, with 10 bases between. The CDR3 DNA follows: TGTGCCAGCGGGATAGTCCGCAATCAGCCCCAGCATTTT. Amino acid sequence: CASGIVRNQPQHF.

There are many counts of this clonotype. CDR3 DNA sequence: TGTGCCAGCAGTCCACACGCGGGGTCGCCGGGAACTGAAGCTTTCTTT. Its translation: CASSPHAGSPGTEAFF. The chain has TRBV28 and TRBJ1-1, with D hard to call. Germline V gives CDR1 MDHEN, CDR2 SYDVKM. The CDR3 contains 16 residues. V lost 5 bases to trimming and J lost 5 bases, with 21 bases between them. Based on the CDR3 plus reference TRBV28 and TRBJ1-1, the full variable domain is DVKVTQSSRYLVKRTGEKVFLECVQDMDHENMFWYRQDPGLGLRLIYFSYDVKMKEKGDIPEGYSVSREKKERFSLILESASTNQTSMYLCASSPHAGSPGTEAFFGQGTRLTVV.

The V call is TRBV14, the J call TRBJ2-2; 11 nucleotides match TRBD1. Germline CDR1 and CDR2: SGHDN and FVKESK. V trimming: 4 bases; J trimming: 5 bases; junction bases outside the gene matches: 9. The CDR3 sequence is 17 residues long. CDR3 nucleotide sequence: TGTGCCAGCAGCCGATACGGACAGGGGGCATTGACCGGGGAGCTGTTTTTT. Translated, it gives CASSRYGQGALTGELFF.

This clonotype occurred once. The chain combines TRBV19 with TRBJ2-7, with D perhaps TRBD1 or TRBD2 (5 bases each). Germline V gene sequence: CDR1 LNHDA, CDR2 SQIVND (reference sequence). Trimming pared 4 bases from V and 0 bases from J, leaving 13 bases between. CDR3 size: 15 residues. CDR3 residues: CASSRRGSSSYEQYF. The CDR3 nucleotides are TGTGCCAGTAGTAGACGGGGCAGCAGCTCCTACGAGCAGTACTTC.

This clonotype turned up a few times. V is TRBV5-6 and J is TRBJ1-1; possible D gene TRBD1, 5 bases. V was cut by 6 bases and J by 0 bases, with 21 bases left in between. The germline CDR1 and CDR2 sequences are SGHDT and YYEEEE. The CDR3 runs 17 residues. CDR3 nucleotide sequence: TGTGCCAGCACCGCAACCGGGACGGCTTTGTTGAACACTGAAGCTTTCTTT. Translated: CASTATGTALLNTEAFF.

Only one count was recorded for this clonotype. The V gene is TRBV28, the J gene TRBJ2-7, with 9 bases fitting TRBD1. The CDR3 loop spans 15 amino acids. The V gene end was trimmed by 3 bases and the J gene end by 4 bases; junction bases not matched to a gene: 7. Per germline, CDR1 MDHEN and CDR2 SYDVKM. CDR3 coding DNA: TGTGCCAGCAGTTTCCCACCGGGACAGGGTTACGAGCAGTACTTC. It encodes CASSFPPGQGYEQYF.